Described below is a single T cell receptor (beta chain) sequence and its context. Its recognized antigen is unknown. No clone much larger than this one lies a single base away; base qualities are absent. The V and J ends are trimmed by 4 bases and 3 bases, leaving 15 bases between them. The CDR3 runs 15 amino acids, cysteine and phenylalanine included. The kept DNA is CDR3 alone, 45 bases in frame from the first base. CDR1 and CDR2 (KGHSY, FQNENV) derive from the germline V gene. The data were obtained in a study of response to subunit inactivated influenza vaccine (dated by TCRdb to about 2018). Some background on the complete study: Deep quantitative T cell receptor repertoire profiling was used in the study to track responses to a trivalent subunit inactivated influenza vaccine.

The receptor library was made with RT-PCR. The sequencing machine was an Illumina HiSeq 2500. TCRdb reanalyzed the raw reads on its own, using fastp at Q25 for trimming and MiXCR for clone calling, and kept in-frame beta chains. Duplicate CDR3 protein sequences are folded into a single record with the most common DNA and genes. For this sample the table gives roughly 670,000 distinct CDR3 sequences, of which 11% to 15% were detected only once. The ten largest account for approximately 7.6% of the sample. Paper-wide results and their limitations: The authors suggested that each seasonal influenza vaccination may recruit only a limited number of new T cells.

The receptor's source is a man over 45 who received an inactivated influenza vaccine. Donor details come from another sample of the same person, matched by shared clones. Here the sequenced sample was PBMCs from blood, taken roughly 2 weeks before vaccination. The rearrangement combines TRBV16 with TRBJ1-1; a weak D assignment points to TRBD1 (6 bases agree). The CDR3 is CASSLSATGYTEAFF. In nucleotides, the sequence is TGTGCCAGCAGCCTGTCCGCGACAGGTTACACTGAAGCTTTCTTT.